This paragraph covers one T cell receptor beta chain sequence. The junction differs from germline at one of its ends, possibly a read error. This sample was included in a study of shared clonotypes between healthy human individuals. Germline lookup yields CDR1 SGHTA and CDR2 FQGNSA. There are 13 residues in the CDR3. Assay: immunoSEQ multiplex PCR; the TCRdb copy retains only in-frame clones and omits some. This table holds about 490,000 clones, 76% found once. The chain couples TRBV7-2 to TRBJ2-3; 10 nucleotides line up with TRBD2. The sequenced sample consisted of PBMCs. The clonotype was recovered from a middle-aged woman in good health. Some clones in this sample may be carry-over from other donors' samples. The CDR3 bases are TGTGCCAGCAGCTTACCGGGGACTAGCGACTTTCGGTTT. It specifies CASSLPGTSDFRF.